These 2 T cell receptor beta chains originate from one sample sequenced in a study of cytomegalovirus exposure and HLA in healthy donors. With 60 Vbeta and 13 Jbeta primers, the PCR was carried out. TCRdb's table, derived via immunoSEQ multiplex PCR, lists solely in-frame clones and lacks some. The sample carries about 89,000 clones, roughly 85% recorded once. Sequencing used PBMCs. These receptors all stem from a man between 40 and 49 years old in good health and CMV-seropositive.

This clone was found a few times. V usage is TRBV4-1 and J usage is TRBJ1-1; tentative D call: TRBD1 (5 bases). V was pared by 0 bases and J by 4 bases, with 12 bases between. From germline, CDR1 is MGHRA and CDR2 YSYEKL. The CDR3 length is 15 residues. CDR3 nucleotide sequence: TGCGCCAGCAGCCAAGATTCGGGGGTTGGCACTGAAGCTTTCTTT. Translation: CASSQDSGVGTEAFF.

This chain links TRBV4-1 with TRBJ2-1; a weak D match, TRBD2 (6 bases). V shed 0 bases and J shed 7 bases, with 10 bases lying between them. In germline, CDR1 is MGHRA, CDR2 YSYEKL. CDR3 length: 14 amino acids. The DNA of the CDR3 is TGCGCCAGCAGCCAAGACCGGGGGAGGAATGAGCAGTTCTTC. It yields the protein CASSQDRGRNEQFF.